This entry lists 31 T cell receptor beta chains sequenced from one sample in a study of T-cell reconstitution after alpha-beta-depleted transplantation in children. Molecular barcoding with unique molecular identifiers was used for the TCRbeta library. Each CDR3 protein gets one entry after TCRdb re-called the PCR reads with MiXCR. The table records 700,000 to 950,000 distinct CDR3 sequences, under 20% of them present only once. The sequenced sample was PBMCs, mostly from graft donor cells, obtained 360 days after TCRalphabeta/CD19-depleted stem cell transplant. The source of these receptors is a male patient aged 10 to 17 who had a stem cell transplant for acute lymphoblastic leukemia, so the T cells may come from the graft donor.

Only a few counts were recorded for this clonotype. The chain employs TRBV5-1 and TRBJ2-6; tentatively, D is TRBD1 (5 bases). From germline, CDR1 is SGHRS and CDR2 YFSETQ. The CDR3 has 17 residues. V lost 5 bases, J lost 0 bases, and 15 bases lay in between. Here the CDR3 reads CASSLSGQPSGANVLTF. The CDR3 nucleotides are TGCGCCAGCAGTCTTTCAGGACAACCCTCTGGGGCCAACGTCCTGACTTTC.

The chain has TRBV7-8 and TRBJ1-5; D is unclear. Trimming pared 7 bases from V and 5 bases from J, leaving 18 bases between. From germline, CDR1 is SGHVS and CDR2 FQNEAQ. This CDR3 region has 15 residues. In DNA, the CDR3 is TGTGCCAGCAACGCCGGGCGCCGACTTGATCAGCCCCAGCATTTT. The encoded protein is CASNAGRRLDQPQHF.

The rearrangement joins TRBV6-2 or TRBV6-3 to TRBJ2-3; TRBD2 aligns across 11 bases. Trimming removed 6 bases from V and 0 bases from J; junction bases left unmatched: 5. Germline assignment: CDR1 MNHEY and CDR2 SVGEGT. The CDR3 loop spans 16 amino acids. The CDR3 is CASRRGLAASTDTQYF. The CDR3 DNA is TGTGCCAGCAGACGGGGACTAGCGGCCAGCACAGATACGCAGTATTTT.

The sample holds a few counts of this clonotype. This chain joins TRBV24-1 and TRBJ2-1; D call uncertain. Per the germline V gene, CDR1 is KGHDR and CDR2 is SFDVKD. The V and J ends lost 4 bases and 5 bases respectively, with 14 bases between them. CDR3 length: 15 residues. As DNA, the CDR3 is TGTGCCACCAGTGACCCGGAAAAGGCCCACAATGAGCAGTTCTTC. Residues: CATSDPEKAHNEQFF.

This clonotype was counted only a few times. The CDR3 here is CASSFFATSGNTIYF. Written as DNA, the CDR3 is TGTGCCAGCAGCTTCTTTGCCACCTCTGGAAACACCATATATTTT. The V gene is TRBV7-2, the J gene TRBJ1-3; D not certain. The CDR3 consists of 15 residues. Between the trimmed V and J ends, which lost 3 bases and 0 bases, there was a span of 9 bases. Germline lookup yields CDR1 SGHTA and CDR2 FQGNSA.

This chain connects TRBV10-3 to TRBJ2-3; D remains ambiguous. V dropped 3 bases and J dropped 5 bases, with 6 bases sitting between them. Germline-derived CDR1 and CDR2 are ENHRY and SYGVKD. This CDR3 spans 12 amino acids. CDR3 nucleotides: TGTGCCATCAGTGAACCCGAAGATACGCAGTATTTT. This gives the protein CAISEPEDTQYF.

This chain uses TRBV4-1 with TRBJ2-2; TRBD2 might be the D (6 bases). Trimming pared 2 bases from V and 2 bases from J, leaving 12 bases between. The CDR3 spans 16 residues. Germline values: CDR1 MGHRA, CDR2 YSYEKL. The CDR3 loop reads CASSQIGRRNTGELFF. CDR3 coding DNA: TGCGCCAGCAGCCAAATAGGGAGGAGAAACACCGGGGAGCTGTTTTTT.

This clonotype appeared a few times. CDR3 region: CASSPGLASGGGNEQFF. CDR3 bases: TGCGCCAGCAGCCCTGGCCTGGCTAGCGGAGGGGGGAATGAGCAGTTCTTC. The J gene is TRBJ2-1, the V gene TRBV4-1; TRBD2 is a possible D gene (7 bases). Trimming took 4 bases from V and 7 from J, leaving 23 bases between them. Germline CDR1 is MGHRA and CDR2 is YSYEKL. The CDR3 extends over 17 amino acids.

This clonotype was seen at least ten times. The chain recombines TRBV28 with TRBJ2-1, with D hard to call. Trimming removed 6 bases from V and 5 bases from J, with 17 bases in between. This CDR3 comprises 15 residues. Germline V gene lookup returns CDR1 MDHEN and CDR2 SYDVKM. CDR3 protein: CASRETTGLDNEQFF. For the CDR3, the DNA is TGTGCCAGCAGGGAAACTACGGGTTTGGACAATGAGCAGTTCTTC. Full variable domain (remainder filled in from reference TRBV28 and TRBJ2-1): DVKVTQSSRYLVKRTGEKVFLECVQDMDHENMFWYRQDPGLGLRLIYFSYDVKMKEKGDIPEGYSVSREKKERFSLILESASTNQTSMYLCASRETTGLDNEQFFGPGTRLTVL.

This clonotype occurred many times. The J gene is TRBJ2-5, the V gene TRBV15; a weak D match, TRBD2 (7 bases). This CDR3 is 15 amino acids long. Deletions cut 3 bases from V and 3 bases from J, with 14 bases between. Germline V CDR1 and CDR2: LNHNV, YYDKDF (reference sequence). The CDR3 DNA sequence: TGTGCCACCAGCAGGACAGGACTAGTGAAAGAGACCCAGTACTTC. Translation gives CATSRTGLVKETQYF. Based on the CDR3 plus reference TRBV15 and TRBJ2-5, the full variable domain is DAMVIQNPRYQVTQFGKPVTLSCSQTLNHNVMYWYQQKSSQAPKLLFHYYDKDFNNEADTPDNFQSRRPNTSFCFLDIRSPGLGDTAMYLCATSRTGLVKETQYFGPGTRLLVL.

V and J are TRBV18 and TRBJ2-1; possibly TRBD1 or TRBD2 for D (5 bases each). CDR1 and CDR2 (germline): KGHSH, LQKENI. V lost 6 bases, J lost 0 bases, and 12 bases lay in between. The CDR3 covers 15 residues. The CDR3 spells CASSTGLSSYNEQFF. In DNA form, the CDR3 reads TGTGCCAGCTCCACGGGGCTGAGCTCCTACAATGAGCAGTTCTTC.

This clonotype was seen a handful of times. The CDR3 here is CASSLMLNTEAFF. The CDR3 region has the DNA TGTGCCAGCAGCTTAATGTTGAACACTGAAGCTTTCTTT. The chain carries TRBV7-2 and TRBJ1-1; no definite D call. Germline assignment: CDR1 SGHTA and CDR2 FQGNSA. The ends were cut back, 2 bases at V and 0 bases at J, with 4 bases in the middle. CDR3 length equals 13 residues.

This clonotype showed up just a few times. This chain links TRBV18 with TRBJ2-5, with 8 positions matching TRBD1. After removal of 5 bases from V and 3 bases from J, the junction contained 8 bases not matched to a gene. The V gene's germline CDR1 is KGHSH and CDR2 LQKENI. The CDR3 loop spans 15 amino acids. CDR3 region: CASSNGQGYEETQYF. The CDR3 DNA is TGTGCCAGCTCAAACGGACAGGGATACGAAGAGACCCAGTACTTC.

This clonotype has only a few counts. The chain combines TRBV6-1 with TRBJ2-7; TRBD1 agrees at 9 bases. V was pared by 6 bases and J by 6 bases, with 6 bases of the junction left unmatched. CDR1 and CDR2 from the germline V gene are MNHNS and SASEGT. This CDR3 region has 13 residues. DNA for the CDR3: TGTGCCAGCAGAAAACAGGGGGCAAGCGAGCAGTACTTC. Translated: CASRKQGASEQYF.

A few counts support this clonotype. The J gene is TRBJ2-5, the V gene TRBV15; TRBD1 or TRBD2 may be the D gene (5 bases each). V was cut by 0 bases and J by 3 bases, with 14 bases left in between. Germline CDR1 and CDR2: LNHNV and YYDKDF (reference sequence). The CDR3 runs to 16 residues. The CDR3 loop is CATSRDRDLMKETQYF. In DNA, the CDR3 is TGTGCCACCAGCAGAGACCGGGACCTAATGAAAGAGACCCAGTACTTC.

The table lists this clonotype with a few counts. This sequence joins TRBV4-1 and TRBJ2-2; 7 bases map to TRBD1. Germline lookup yields CDR1 MGHRA and CDR2 YSYEKL. The CDR3 is 18 residues long. The ends lost 1 base at V and 6 bases at J; junction bases unmatched: 14. The CDR3: CASSQGPRQGRLPGELFF. The CDR3 nucleotides read TGCGCCAGCAGCCAAGGACCGAGACAGGGTCGTCTTCCCGGGGAGCTGTTTTTT.

The chain links TRBV5-1 to TRBJ2-1, with a possible D match to TRBD2 (5 bases). CDR1 and CDR2 from the germline V gene are SGHRS and YFSETQ. The V end was cut by 5 bases, the J end by 5 bases, with 14 bases between. The CDR3 runs to 14 residues. The CDR3: CASSSQPRDNEQFF. The CDR3 DNA is TGCGCCAGCAGTTCGCAACCGAGGGACAATGAGCAGTTCTTC.

The chain recombines TRBV12-3 or TRBV12-4 with TRBJ2-5, with D possibly called TRBD1 or TRBD2 (5 bases each). Deletions cut 7 bases from V and 0 bases from J, with 15 bases between. The CDR3 is 15 amino acids. CDR3 in amino acids: CASNTGTLYQETQYF. The CDR3 bases are TGTGCCAGCAACACCGGGACCTTGTACCAAGAGACCCAGTACTTC.

V gene TRBV7-9 combines with J gene TRBJ2-7, with D possibly TRBD1 on 5 matching bases. The CDR3 contains 14 residues. Germline CDR1 is SEHNR and CDR2 is FQNEAQ (reference sequence). Trimming cost V 2 bases and J 3 bases, with 11 bases left between them. Here the CDR3 DNA reads TGTGCCAGCAGCTTACGGCAGACAGACTACGAGCAGTACTTC. Protein product: CASSLRQTDYEQYF.

The chain has TRBV12-3 or TRBV12-4 and TRBJ2-3; D unresolved. The ends were cut back, 6 bases at V and 2 bases at J, with 18 bases in the middle. The CDR3 covers 16 residues. CDR3 sequence reads: CASRPLGRTSTDTQYF. In nucleotides, the CDR3 is TGTGCCAGCAGACCCTTAGGCCGTACTTCCACAGATACGCAGTATTTT.

CDR3 bases: TGCGCCAGCAGCGACCACCTCGGGACAGGGCGACCGGATACGCAGTATTTT. Amino acids: CASSDHLGTGRPDTQYF. The rearrangement joins TRBV5-1 to TRBJ2-3, with 9 bases aligning to TRBD1. The germline CDR1 and CDR2 sequences are SGHRS and YFSETQ. CDR3 size: 17 residues. Unmatched junction bases numbered 15, after V lost 4 bases and J lost 6 bases.

This clonotype was found a few times. The rearrangement links TRBV5-5 to TRBJ2-3; D not certain. The CDR3 loop spans 14 amino acids. Trimming shortened V by 4 bases and J by 2 bases, and 11 bases separated the two germline ends. Germline values: CDR1 SGHKS, CDR2 YYEKEE (reference sequence). CDR3 bases: TGTGCCAGCAGCCTGTCGGCCTTCACAGATACGCAGTATTTT. Translated: CASSLSAFTDTQYF. The whole variable domain, remainder taken from reference TRBV5-5 and TRBJ2-3, is DAGVTQSPTHLIKTRGQQVTLRCSPISGHKSVSWYQQVLGQGPQFIFQYYEKEERGRGNFPDRFSARQFPNYSSELNVNALLLGDSALYLCASSLSAFTDTQYFGPGTRLTVL.

This clonotype was detected only a few times. The V and J genes are TRBV27 and TRBJ2-2; a weak D match, TRBD1 (6 bases). Looked up from germline, CDR1 is MNHEY and CDR2 is SMNVEV (reference sequence). CDR3 length: 17 amino acids. V was shortened by 4 bases and J by 6 bases, with 21 bases between the two germline ends. The CDR3 here is CASSSPSLRGGSGELFF. CDR3 nucleotide sequence: TGTGCCAGCAGTTCGCCCAGTCTCAGGGGTGGGTCCGGGGAGCTGTTTTTT.

The chain joins TRBV5-1 to TRBJ2-3; 14 bases agree with TRBD2. This CDR3 spans 19 amino acids. The V gene's germline CDR1 is SGHRS and CDR2 YFSETQ. J was trimmed by 1 base and V by 3 bases; bases with no gene match: 10. In DNA form, the CDR3 reads TGCGCCAGCAGCTCATACGGACTAGCGGGAGGAGGCGGCACAGATACGCAGTATTTT. It translates to CASSSYGLAGGGGTDTQYF.

The sample holds a few counts of this clonotype. J is TRBJ2-7 and V is TRBV7-9; TRBD2 might be the D (5 bases). V shed 4 bases and J shed 3 bases, with 13 bases lying between them. Germline CDR1 is SEHNR and CDR2 is FQNEAQ (reference sequence). CDR3 length: 14 residues. Written as DNA, the CDR3 is TGTGCCAGCAGCTCGGGCCCCGGGGTCTACGAGCAGTACTTC. Its translation: CASSSGPGVYEQYF.

The chain has TRBV7-2 and TRBJ2-7; D is undetermined. Germline CDR1 reads SGHTA; CDR2 reads FQGNSA. This CDR3 is 16 amino acids long. V gave up 2 bases and J gave up 0 bases, with 14 bases separating them. CDR3 coding DNA: TGTGCCAGCAGCTTACACGGGCTCCTTCCCTCCTACGAGCAGTACTTC. As protein: CASSLHGLLPSYEQYF.

The J gene is TRBJ2-3, the V gene TRBV7-8; 9 bases fit TRBD2. J gave up 6 bases and V 1 base, and 8 bases lay outside the gene matches. The germline gives CDR1 SGHVS, CDR2 FQNEAQ. This CDR3 contains 16 residues. Here the CDR3 reads CASSLEGAGGGDTQYF. The CDR3 DNA reads as TGTGCCAGCAGCTTAGAAGGAGCGGGAGGAGGCGATACGCAGTATTTT.

In its sample, this clonotype was seen many times. V is TRBV4-1 and J is TRBJ2-1; 11 bases agree with TRBD2. Germline V CDR1 and CDR2: MGHRA, YSYEKL. J was trimmed by 7 bases and V by 6 bases; bases with no gene match: 2. CDR3 size: 13 residues. The CDR3, as DNA: TGCGCCAGCAGGACTAGCGGGAATAATGAGCAGTTCTTC. Protein sequence: CASRTSGNNEQFF.

This clonotype was seen a few times. The V and J genes are TRBV4-1 and TRBJ2-1; TRBD2 aligns across 7 bases. The CDR3 is 14 residues long. V trimming: 5 bases; J trimming: 5 bases; junction bases outside the gene matches: 6. CDR1 is MGHRA and CDR2 is YSYEKL in the germline V gene. The CDR3 loop reads CASSARDYDNEQFF. The DNA for the CDR3 is TGCGCCAGCAGCGCACGGGACTATGACAATGAGCAGTTCTTC.

This clonotype has a count of ten or more. The chain uses TRBV29-1 and TRBJ1-4; D not certain. Germline values: CDR1 SQVTM, CDR2 ANQGSEA. With 4 bases removed from V and 11 bases from J, the gap between germline ends came to 8 bases. This CDR3 is 10 amino acids long. The CDR3: CSVGLDKLFF. CDR3 DNA: TGCAGCGTTGGGTTGGATAAACTGTTTTTT.

In this sample, this clonotype turned up many times. The chain carries TRBV5-1 and TRBJ1-1; D gene unclear. Trimming took off 2 bases at V and 8 bases at J, with 16 bases between the two ends. Germline V CDR1 and CDR2: SGHRS, YFSETQ. The CDR3 has 14 residues. The CDR3 spells CASSFGPDGREAFF. The DNA of the CDR3 is TGCGCCAGCAGCTTCGGCCCGGACGGGAGGGAAGCTTTCTTT.